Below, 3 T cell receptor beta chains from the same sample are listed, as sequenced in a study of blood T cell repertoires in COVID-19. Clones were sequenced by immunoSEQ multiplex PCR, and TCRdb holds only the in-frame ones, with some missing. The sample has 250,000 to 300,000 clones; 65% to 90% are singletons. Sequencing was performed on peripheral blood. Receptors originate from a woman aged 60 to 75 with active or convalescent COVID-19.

CDR3 sequence (DNA): TGCAGCGCCGCTACTAGCGGGGTGGGAGATACGCAGTATTTT. This encodes CSAATSGVGDTQYF. The chain carries TRBV29-1 and TRBJ2-3; 10 bases map to TRBD2. The CDR3 spans 14 residues. CDR1 and CDR2 (germline): SQVTM, ANQGSEA. V trimming: 7 bases; J trimming: 5 bases; junction bases outside the gene matches: 9.

This CDR3 reads CASSGLRNNSPLHF. In nucleotides, the CDR3 is TGTGCCAGCAGCGGGCTTCGGAATAATTCACCCCTCCACTTT. The V call is TRBV3-1 (or the pseudogene TRBV3-2), the J call TRBJ1-6; D unclear. Germline loops: CDR1 LGHDT, CDR2 YNNKEL (reference sequence). V shed 5 bases and J shed 5 bases, with 10 bases lying between them. The CDR3 spans 14 residues.

The CDR3 reads CGGGGGPPLRETQYF. In DNA form, the CDR3 reads TGTGGGGGGGGTGGGGGACCCCCACTCAGGGAGACCCAGTACTTC. This chain uses TRBV10-3 with TRBJ2-5, with 7 bases matching TRBD2. The germline CDR1 and CDR2 sequences are ENHRY and SYGVKD. The CDR3 length is 15 residues.